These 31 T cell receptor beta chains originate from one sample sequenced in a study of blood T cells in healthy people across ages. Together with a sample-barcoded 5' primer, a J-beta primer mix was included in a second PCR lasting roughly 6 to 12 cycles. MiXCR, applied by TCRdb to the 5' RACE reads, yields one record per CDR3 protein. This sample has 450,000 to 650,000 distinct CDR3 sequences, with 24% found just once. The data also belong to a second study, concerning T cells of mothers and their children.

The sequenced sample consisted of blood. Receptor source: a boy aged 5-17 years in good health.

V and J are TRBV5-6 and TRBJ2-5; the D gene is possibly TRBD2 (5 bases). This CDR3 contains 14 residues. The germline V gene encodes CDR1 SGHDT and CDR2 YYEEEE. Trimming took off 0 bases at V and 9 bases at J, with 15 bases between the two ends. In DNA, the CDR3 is TGTGCCAGCAGCTTGGGGGCGGGTAAAGTATCCCAGTACTTC. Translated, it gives CASSLGAGKVSQYF.

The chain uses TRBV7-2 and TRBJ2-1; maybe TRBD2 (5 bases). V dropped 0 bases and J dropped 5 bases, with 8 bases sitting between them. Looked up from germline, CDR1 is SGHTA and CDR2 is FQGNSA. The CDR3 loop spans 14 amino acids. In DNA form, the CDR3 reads TGTGCCAGCAGCTTAGCGCTAGCAAACAATGAGCAGTTCTTC. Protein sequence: CASSLALANNEQFF.

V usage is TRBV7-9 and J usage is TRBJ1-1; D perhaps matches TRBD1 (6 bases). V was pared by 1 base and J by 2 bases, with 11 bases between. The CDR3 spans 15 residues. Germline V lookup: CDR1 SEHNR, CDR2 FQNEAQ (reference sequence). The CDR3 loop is CASSLEGVSNTEAFF. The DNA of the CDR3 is TGTGCCAGCAGCTTAGAGGGGGTGTCTAACACTGAAGCTTTCTTT.

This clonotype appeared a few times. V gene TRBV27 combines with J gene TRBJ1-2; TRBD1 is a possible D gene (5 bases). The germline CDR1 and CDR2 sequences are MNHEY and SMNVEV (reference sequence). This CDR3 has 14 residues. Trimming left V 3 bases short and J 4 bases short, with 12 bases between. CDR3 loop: CASSLGPTSYGYTF. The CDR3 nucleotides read TGTGCCAGCAGTTTGGGACCCACCTCCTATGGCTACACCTTC.

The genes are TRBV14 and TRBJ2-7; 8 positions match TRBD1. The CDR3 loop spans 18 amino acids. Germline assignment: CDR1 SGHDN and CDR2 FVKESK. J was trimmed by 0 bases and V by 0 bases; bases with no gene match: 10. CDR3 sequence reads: CASSQEARDRKISYEQYF. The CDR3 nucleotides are TGTGCCAGCAGCCAAGAAGCCCGGGACAGGAAAATCTCCTACGAGCAGTACTTC.

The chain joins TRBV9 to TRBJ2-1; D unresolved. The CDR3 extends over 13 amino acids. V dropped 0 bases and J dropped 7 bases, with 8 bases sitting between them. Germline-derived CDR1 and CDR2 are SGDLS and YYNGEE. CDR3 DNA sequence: TGTGCCAGCAGCGTAGCGGTTGGGAATGAGCAGTTCTTC. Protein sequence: CASSVAVGNEQFF.

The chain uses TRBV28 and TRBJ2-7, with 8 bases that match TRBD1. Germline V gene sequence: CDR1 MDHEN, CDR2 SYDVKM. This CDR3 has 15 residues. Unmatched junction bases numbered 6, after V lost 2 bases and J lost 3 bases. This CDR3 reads CASSLGQGIGYEQYF. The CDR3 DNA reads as TGTGCCAGCAGTTTAGGACAGGGAATTGGCTACGAGCAGTACTTC.

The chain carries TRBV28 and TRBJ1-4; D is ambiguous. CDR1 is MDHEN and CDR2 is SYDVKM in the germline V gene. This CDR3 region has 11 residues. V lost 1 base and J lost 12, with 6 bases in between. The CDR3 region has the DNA TGTGCCAGCAGTTTATACGGGGAACTGTTTTTT. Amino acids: CASSLYGELFF.

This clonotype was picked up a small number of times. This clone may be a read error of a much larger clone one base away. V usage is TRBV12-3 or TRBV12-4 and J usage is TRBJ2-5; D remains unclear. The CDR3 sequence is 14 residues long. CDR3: CASSLILVGETQHF. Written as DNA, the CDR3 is TGTGCCAGCAGTTTAATTCTAGTCGGAGAGACCCAGCACTTC.

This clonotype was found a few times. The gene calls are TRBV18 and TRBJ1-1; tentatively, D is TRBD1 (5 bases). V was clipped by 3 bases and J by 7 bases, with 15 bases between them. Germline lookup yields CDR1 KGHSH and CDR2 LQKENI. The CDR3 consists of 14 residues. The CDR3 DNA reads TGTGCCAGCTCACCCTCAGGGAGAGGTGGTGAAGCTTTCTTT. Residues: CASSPSGRGGEAFF.

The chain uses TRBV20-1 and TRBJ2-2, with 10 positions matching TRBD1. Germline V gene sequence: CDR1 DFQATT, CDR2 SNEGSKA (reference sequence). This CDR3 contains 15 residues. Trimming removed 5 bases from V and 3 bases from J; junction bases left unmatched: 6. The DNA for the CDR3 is TGCAGTGCTCATGGGACAGGGGCCCACACCGGGGAGCTGTTTTTT. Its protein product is CSAHGTGAHTGELFF.

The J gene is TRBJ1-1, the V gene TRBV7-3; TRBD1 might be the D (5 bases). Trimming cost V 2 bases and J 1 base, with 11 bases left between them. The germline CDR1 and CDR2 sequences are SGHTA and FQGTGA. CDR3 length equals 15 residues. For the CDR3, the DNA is TGTGCCAGCAGCTTAGCCCGCGGGGCGAACACTGAAGCTTTCTTT. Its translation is CASSLARGANTEAFF.

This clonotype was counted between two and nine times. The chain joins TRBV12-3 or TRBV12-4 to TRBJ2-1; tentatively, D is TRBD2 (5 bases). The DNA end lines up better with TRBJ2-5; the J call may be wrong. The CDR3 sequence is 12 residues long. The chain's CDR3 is CASSGIQETQYF. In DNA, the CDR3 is TGTGCCAGCAGCGGGATTCAAGAGACCCAGTACTTC.

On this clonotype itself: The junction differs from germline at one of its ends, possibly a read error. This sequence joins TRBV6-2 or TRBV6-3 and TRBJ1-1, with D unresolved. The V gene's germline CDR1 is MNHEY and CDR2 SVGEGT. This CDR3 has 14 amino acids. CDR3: CASTAGYRNTEALF. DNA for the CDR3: TGTGCCAGTACGGCCGGGTATAGGAACACTGAAGCTCTCTTT.

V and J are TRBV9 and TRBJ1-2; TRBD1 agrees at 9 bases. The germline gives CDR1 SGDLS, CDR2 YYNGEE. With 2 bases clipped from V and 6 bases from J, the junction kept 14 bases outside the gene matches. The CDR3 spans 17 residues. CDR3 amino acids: CASSVSGATGGRDGYTF. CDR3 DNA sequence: TGTGCCAGCAGCGTCTCAGGAGCGACAGGGGGAAGAGATGGCTACACCTTC.

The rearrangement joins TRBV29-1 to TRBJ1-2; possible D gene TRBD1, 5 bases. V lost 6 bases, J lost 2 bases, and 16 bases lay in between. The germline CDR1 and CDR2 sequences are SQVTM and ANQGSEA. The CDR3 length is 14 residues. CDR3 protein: CSVGAPTTNYGYTF. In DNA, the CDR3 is TGCAGCGTCGGGGCCCCAACCACCAACTATGGCTACACCTTC.

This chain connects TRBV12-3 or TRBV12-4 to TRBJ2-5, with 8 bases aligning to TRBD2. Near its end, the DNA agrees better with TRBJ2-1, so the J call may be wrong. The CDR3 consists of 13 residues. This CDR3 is CASSNSGDNEQFF. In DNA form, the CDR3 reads TGTGCCAGCAGTAATAGCGGGGACAATGAGCAGTTCTTC.

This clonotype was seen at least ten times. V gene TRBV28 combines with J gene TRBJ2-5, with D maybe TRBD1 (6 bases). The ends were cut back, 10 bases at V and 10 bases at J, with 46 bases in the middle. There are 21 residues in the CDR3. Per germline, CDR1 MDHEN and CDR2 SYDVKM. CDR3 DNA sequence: TGTGCCACCGTGGGACATAGACAGGTACAAGAGACCAGATTGGGTACAAGAGACCAGTACTTC. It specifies CATVGHRQVQETRLGTRDQYF.

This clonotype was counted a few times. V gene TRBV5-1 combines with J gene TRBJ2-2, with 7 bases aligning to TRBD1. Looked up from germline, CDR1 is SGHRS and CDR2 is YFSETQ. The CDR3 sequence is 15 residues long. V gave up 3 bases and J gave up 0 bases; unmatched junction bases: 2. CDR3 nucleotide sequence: TGCGCCAGCAGCTGGGACAGAACGAACACCGGGGAGCTGTTTTTT. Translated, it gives CASSWDRTNTGELFF.

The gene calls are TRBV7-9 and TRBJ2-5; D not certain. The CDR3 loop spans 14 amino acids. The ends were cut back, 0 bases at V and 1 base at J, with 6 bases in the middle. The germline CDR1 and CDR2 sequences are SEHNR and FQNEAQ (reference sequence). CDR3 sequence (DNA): TGTGCCAGCAGCTTAGCGAGGACCCAAGAGACCCAGTACTTC. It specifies CASSLARTQETQYF.

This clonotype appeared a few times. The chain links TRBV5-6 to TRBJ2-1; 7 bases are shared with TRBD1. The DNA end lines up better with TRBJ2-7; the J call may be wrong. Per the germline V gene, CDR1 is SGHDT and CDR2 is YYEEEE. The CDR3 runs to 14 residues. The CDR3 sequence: CASSSAGTAYEQYF. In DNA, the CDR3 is TGTGCCAGCAGTTCCGCCGGGACAGCATACGAGCAGTACTTC.

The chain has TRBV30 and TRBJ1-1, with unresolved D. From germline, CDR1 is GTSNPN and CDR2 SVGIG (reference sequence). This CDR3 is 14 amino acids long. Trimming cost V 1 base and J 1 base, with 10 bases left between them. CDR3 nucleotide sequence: TGTGCCTGGAGTGGTGCTGGGAAGAACACTGAAGCTTTCTTT. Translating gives CAWSGAGKNTEAFF. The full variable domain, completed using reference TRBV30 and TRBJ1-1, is SQTIHQWPATLVQPVGSPLSLECTVEGTSNPNLYWYRQAAGRGLQLLFYSVGIGQISSEVPQNLSASRPQDRQFILSSKKLLLSDSGFYLCAWSGAGKNTEAFFGQGTRLTVV.

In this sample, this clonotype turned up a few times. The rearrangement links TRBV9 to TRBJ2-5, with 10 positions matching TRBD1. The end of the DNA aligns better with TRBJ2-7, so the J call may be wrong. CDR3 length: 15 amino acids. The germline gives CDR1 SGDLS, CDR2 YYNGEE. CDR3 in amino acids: CASSVVGQGPYEQYF. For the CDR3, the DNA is TGTGCCAGCAGCGTAGTGGGACAGGGGCCATACGAGCAGTACTTC.

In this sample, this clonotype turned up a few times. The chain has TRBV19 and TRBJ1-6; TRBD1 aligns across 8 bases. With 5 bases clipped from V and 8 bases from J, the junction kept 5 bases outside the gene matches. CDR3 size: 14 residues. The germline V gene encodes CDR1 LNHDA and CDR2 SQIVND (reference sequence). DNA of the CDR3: TGTGCCAGTAGTGACTGGACAGGGCATTCACCCCTCCACTTT. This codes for CASSDWTGHSPLHF.

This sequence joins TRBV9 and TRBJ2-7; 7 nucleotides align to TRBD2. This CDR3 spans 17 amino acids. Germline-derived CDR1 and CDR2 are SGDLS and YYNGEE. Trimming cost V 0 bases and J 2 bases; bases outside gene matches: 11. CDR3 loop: CASSVDSIGAGAYEQYF. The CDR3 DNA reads TGTGCCAGCAGCGTAGACTCGATAGGGGCGGGGGCCTACGAGCAGTACTTC.

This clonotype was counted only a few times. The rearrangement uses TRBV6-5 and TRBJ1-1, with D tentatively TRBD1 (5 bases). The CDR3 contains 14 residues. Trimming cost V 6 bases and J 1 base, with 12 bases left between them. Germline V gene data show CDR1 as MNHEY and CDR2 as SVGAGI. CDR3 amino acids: CASRWGRGNTEAFF. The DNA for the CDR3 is TGTGCCAGCAGATGGGGACGGGGGAACACTGAAGCTTTCTTT.

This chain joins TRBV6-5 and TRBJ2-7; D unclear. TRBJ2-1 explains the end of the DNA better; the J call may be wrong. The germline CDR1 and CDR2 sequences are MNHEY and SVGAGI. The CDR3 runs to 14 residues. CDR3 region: CASALRQENNEQFF. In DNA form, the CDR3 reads TGTGCCAGCGCCCTAAGGCAGGAGAACAATGAGCAGTTCTTC.

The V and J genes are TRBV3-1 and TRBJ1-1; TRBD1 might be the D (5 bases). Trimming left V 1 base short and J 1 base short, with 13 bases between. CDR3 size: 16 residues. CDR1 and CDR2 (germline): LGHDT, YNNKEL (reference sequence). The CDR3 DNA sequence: TGTGCCAGCAGCCAAGTCCGGGGCAGGGAGAACACTGAAGCTTTCTTT. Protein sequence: CASSQVRGRENTEAFF.

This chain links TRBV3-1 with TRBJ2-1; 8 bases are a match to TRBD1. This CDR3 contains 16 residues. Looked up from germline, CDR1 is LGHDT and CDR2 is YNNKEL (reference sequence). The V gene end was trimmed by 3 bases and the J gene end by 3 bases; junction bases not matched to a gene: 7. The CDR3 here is CASSQTGATHYNEQFF. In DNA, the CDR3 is TGTGCCAGCAGCCAGACAGGGGCTACCCACTACAATGAGCAGTTCTTC.

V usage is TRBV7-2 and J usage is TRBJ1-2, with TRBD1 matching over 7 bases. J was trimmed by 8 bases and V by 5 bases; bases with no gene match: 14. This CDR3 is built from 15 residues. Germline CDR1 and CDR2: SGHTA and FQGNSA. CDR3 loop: CASSVLGQSFGGYTF. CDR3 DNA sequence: TGTGCCAGCAGCGTCTTGGGACAGTCTTTTGGGGGCTACACCTTC.

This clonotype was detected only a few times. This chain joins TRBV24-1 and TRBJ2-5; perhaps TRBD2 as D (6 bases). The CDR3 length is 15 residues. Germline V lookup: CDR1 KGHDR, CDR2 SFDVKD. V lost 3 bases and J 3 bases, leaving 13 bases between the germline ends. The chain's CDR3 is CATSDPGSRKETQYF. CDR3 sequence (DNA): TGTGCCACCAGTGATCCCGGGAGCCGTAAAGAGACCCAGTACTTC.